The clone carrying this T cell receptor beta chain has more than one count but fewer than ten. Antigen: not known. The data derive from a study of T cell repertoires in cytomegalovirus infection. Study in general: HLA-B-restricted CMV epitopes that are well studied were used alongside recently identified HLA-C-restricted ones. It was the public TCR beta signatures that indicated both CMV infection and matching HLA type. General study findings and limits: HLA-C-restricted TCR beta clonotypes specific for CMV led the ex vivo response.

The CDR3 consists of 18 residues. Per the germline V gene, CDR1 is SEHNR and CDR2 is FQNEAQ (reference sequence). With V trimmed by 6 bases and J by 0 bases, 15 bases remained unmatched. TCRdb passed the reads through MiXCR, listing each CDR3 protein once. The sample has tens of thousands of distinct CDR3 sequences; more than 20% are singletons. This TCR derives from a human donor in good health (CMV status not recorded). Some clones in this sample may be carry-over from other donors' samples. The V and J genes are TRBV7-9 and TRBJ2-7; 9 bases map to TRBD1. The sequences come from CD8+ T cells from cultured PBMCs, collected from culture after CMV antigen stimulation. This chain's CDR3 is CASSPTQGQGPSSYEQYF. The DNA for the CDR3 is TGTGCCAGCAGTCCGACGCAGGGACAGGGCCCTAGCTCCTACGAGCAGTACTTC.